A selection of T cell receptor beta chains follows, all from one sample in a study of lung T cells in sarcoidosis with Löfgren's syndrome. TCRdb re-analysed the reads in MiXCR, keeping a single row per CDR3 protein. Of more than 50,000 distinct CDR3 sequences in the sample, approximately 21% were seen once. The material sequenced was CD4+ T cells from PBMCs. The receptors here all came from a human donor with sarcoidosis (Löfgren's syndrome or another form), or a control subject (not recorded which). The CDR3 runs from the conserved cysteine through the conserved F or W. The D gene is left open where the match is weak. Expanded clones are given a class, and other clones once, few, many or no size at all.

V: TRBV6-1
size: many
D: TRBD2
J: TRBJ2-7
CDR3: CASLQRDNPYEQYF
DNA: TGTGCCAGCCTTCAGCGGGATAACCCCTACGAGCAGTACTTC

V: TRBV20-1
size: many
D: TRBD1
J: TRBJ2-2
CDR3: CSVYPGQGPGELFF
DNA: TGCAGTGTTTACCCGGGACAGGGGCCCGGGGAGCTGTTTTTT

V: TRBV24-1
size: few
D: .
J: TRBJ2-2
CDR3: CATNTNLGGNTGELFF
DNA: TGTGCCACCAACACCAACCTAGGGGGGAACACCGGGGAGCTGTTTTTT

V: TRBV7-2
size: many
D: TRBD2
J: TRBJ2-1
CDR3: CASSLLPSGRVGNEQFF
DNA: TGTGCCAGCAGCTTACTCCCTAGCGGGAGAGTAGGCAATGAGCAGTTCTTC

V: TRBV27
size: many
D: TRBD2
J: TRBJ2-3
CDR3: CASSPPLAGGVGDTQYF
DNA: TGTGCCAGCAGTCCACCACTAGCGGGAGGTGTTGGAGATACGCAGTATTTT

V: TRBV5-1
size: few
D: TRBD2
J: TRBJ2-1
CDR3: CASSLAGARYNEQFF
DNA: TGCGCCAGCAGCTTAGCGGGAGCGCGTTACAATGAGCAGTTCTTC

V: TRBV27
size: many
D: .
J: TRBJ1-2
CDR3: CASGSRNYGYAF
DNA: TGTGCCAGCGGATCGCGGAACTATGGCTACGCCTTC

V: TRBV20-1
size: many
D: TRBD1
J: TRBJ1-1
CDR3: CSAKGQGGSSTEAFF
DNA: TGCAGTGCCAAGGGACAGGGTGGGAGTAGCACTGAAGCTTTCTTT

V: TRBV7-9
size: many
D: TRBD2
J: TRBJ2-1
CDR3: CASSRTGAGGPSEQFF
DNA: TGTGCCAGCAGCAGAACCGGGGCGGGGGGGCCAAGTGAGCAGTTCTTC

V: TRBV28
size: many
D: TRBD1
J: TRBJ1-5
CDR3: CASSTLDRSNQPQHF
DNA: TGTGCCAGCAGTACCCTGGACAGGAGCAATCAGCCCCAGCATTTT

V: TRBV2
size: many
D: .
J: TRBJ1-1
CDR3: CASSGQPNTEAFF
DNA: TGTGCCAGCAGCGGACAGCCGAACACTGAAGCTTTCTTT

V: TRBV27
size: many
D: .
J: TRBJ2-1
CDR3: CASSPDRVYNEQFF
DNA: TGTGCCAGCAGTCCGGACAGAGTTTACAATGAGCAGTTCTTC

V: TRBV7-8
size: .
D: .
J: TRBJ2-1
CDR3: CASSLVHTANEQFF
DNA: TGTGCCAGCAGCTTAGTTCACACAGCGAATGAGCAGTTCTTC

V: TRBV27
size: many
D: .
J: TRBJ1-4
CDR3: CASKRVMGNEKLFF
DNA: TGTGCCAGCAAGCGAGTAATGGGAAATGAAAAACTGTTTTTT

V: TRBV20-1
size: many
D: .
J: TRBJ2-1
CDR3: CSAREGRYNEQFF
DNA: TGCAGTGCTAGGGAGGGCCGATACAATGAGCAGTTCTTC

V: TRBV7-2
size: many
D: TRBD2
J: TRBJ2-7
CDR3: CASSLMGSGGSYEQYF
DNA: TGTGCCAGCAGCTTAATGGGTAGCGGGGGTTCCTACGAGCAGTACTTC

V: TRBV7-2
size: many
D: TRBD1
J: TRBJ2-4
CDR3: CASSRGQGMLDAKNIQYF
DNA: TGTGCCAGCAGCCGGGGACAGGGGATGTTGGATGCCAAAAACATTCAGTACTTC

V: TRBV5-1
size: many
D: TRBD1
J: TRBJ1-2
CDR3: CASSSTGYDYGYTF
DNA: TGCGCCAGCAGCTCGACAGGGTATGACTATGGCTACACCTTC

V: TRBV5-6
size: .
D: TRBD1
J: TRBJ1-1
CDR3: CASSLPGGNTEAFF
DNA: TGTGCCAGCAGCTTGCCAGGGGGCAACACTGAAGCTTTCTTT

V: TRBV20-1
size: .
D: .
J: TRBJ1-1
CDR3: CSARPSLDAEAFF
DNA: TGCAGTGCTAGACCGAGTTTGGACGCTGAAGCTTTCTTT

V: TRBV12-3/TRBV12-4
size: few
D: TRBD1
J: TRBJ1-1
CDR3: CASSQTGQGVRAFF
DNA: TGTGCCAGCAGTCAGACGGGACAGGGGGTTCGAGCTTTCTTT

V: TRBV19
size: .
D: .
J: TRBJ1-5
CDR3: CASSIAGPNQPQHF
DNA: TGTGCCAGTAGTATAGCAGGGCCTAATCAGCCCCAGCATTTT

V: TRBV7-9
size: few
D: TRBD1
J: TRBJ1-1
CDR3: CAIQPTGEAFF
DNA: TGTGCCATCCAACCGACAGGGGAAGCTTTCTTT

V: TRBV19
size: .
D: .
J: TRBJ1-5
CDR3: CASSPGYQPQHF
DNA: TGTGCCAGTAGTCCTGGGTATCAGCCCCAGCATTTT

V: TRBV12-3/TRBV12-4
size: few
D: TRBD1
J: TRBJ1-4
CDR3: CASTPGTGWANEKLFF
DNA: TGTGCCAGCACCCCAGGGACAGGGTGGGCTAATGAAAAACTGTTTTTT

V: TRBV7-2
size: few
D: .
J: TRBJ2-1
CDR3: CASSFLATSGEQFF
DNA: TGTGCCAGCAGCTTCCTAGCTACCTCCGGTGAGCAGTTCTTC

V: TRBV6-1
size: many
D: .
J: TRBJ1-2
CDR3: CASRLRAQEGYTF
DNA: TGTGCCAGCAGGCTCCGGGCCCAAGAGGGCTACACCTTC

V: TRBV10-3
size: .
D: .
J: TRBJ2-5
CDR3: CAISPDRTNQETQYF
DNA: TGTGCCATCAGTCCCGACAGAACCAACCAAGAGACCCAGTACTTC

V: TRBV6-1
size: many
D: TRBD1
J: TRBJ1-6
CDR3: CASSHRQGSSYNSPLHF
DNA: TGTGCCAGCAGTCATCGACAGGGAAGCTCCTATAATTCACCCCTCCACTTT

V: TRBV19
size: few
D: TRBD2
J: TRBJ2-3
CDR3: CASSIMLAGASDTQYF
DNA: TGTGCCAGTAGTATAATGCTAGCGGGAGCGTCAGATACGCAGTATTTT

V: TRBV5-1
size: .
D: .
J: TRBJ1-1
CDR3: CASSLEGNTEAFF
DNA: TGCGCCAGCAGCTTGGAAGGGAACACTGAAGCTTTCTTT

V: TRBV7-2
size: .
D: TRBD2
J: TRBJ2-7
CDR3: CASNISGLAAYEQYF
DNA: TGTGCCAGCAACATATCTGGACTAGCGGCCTACGAGCAGTACTTC

V: TRBV12-3/TRBV12-4
size: .
D: .
J: TRBJ1-3
CDR3: CASSSRTRGKTGNTIYF
DNA: TGTGCCAGCAGTTCCCGCACAAGGGGCAAAACTGGAAACACCATATATTTT

V: TRBV7-3
size: .
D: TRBD2
J: TRBJ2-3
CDR3: CASRQAGTSTGTQYF
DNA: TGTGCCAGCAGACAAGCAGGGACTAGCACAGGTACGCAGTATTTT

V: TRBV6-1
size: many
D: TRBD1
J: TRBJ1-3
CDR3: CASSRATGGGGNTIYF
DNA: TGTGCCAGCAGTAGGGCGACAGGGGGCGGTGGAAACACCATATATTTT

V: TRBV20-1
size: many
D: TRBD2
J: TRBJ2-1
CDR3: CSAKVWEGPYNEQFF
DNA: TGCAGTGCTAAAGTATGGGAGGGGCCCTACAATGAGCAGTTCTTC

V: TRBV7-3
size: few
D: .
J: TRBJ2-3
CDR3: CASSLGEDTDTQYF
DNA: TGTGCCAGCAGCTTAGGAGAGGACACAGATACGCAGTATTTT

V: TRBV7-2
size: .
D: .
J: TRBJ1-5
CDR3: CASSLEFLPRQYQPQHF
DNA: TGTGCCAGCAGCTTAGAATTCCTCCCGAGACAGTATCAGCCCCAGCATTTT

V: TRBV7-2
size: .
D: .
J: TRBJ1-5
CDR3: CASSLETGSVQPQHF
DNA: TGTGCCAGCAGCCTGGAGACAGGTTCAGTTCAGCCCCAGCATTTT

V: TRBV12-3/TRBV12-4
size: .
D: TRBD2
J: TRBJ2-5
CDR3: CASSPRRRGQETQYF
DNA: TGTGCCAGCAGCCCCCGGAGGCGGGGGCAAGAGACCCAGTACTTC